The subject of this entry is one T cell receptor beta chain. The antigen remains unidentified. Germline values: CDR1 MNHEY, CDR2 SMNVEV (reference sequence). This CDR3 contains 15 residues. V shed 5 bases and J shed 1 base, with 15 bases lying between them. This record comes from a study of T cell repertoires in cytomegalovirus infection. At the level of the study: Indications of both CMV infection and matching HLA type were provided by public TCR beta signatures.

Using its own MiXCR run on the reads, TCRdb lists one record per CDR3 protein. The table shows approximately 49,000 distinct CDR3 sequences, with 20% occurring only once. Study-level findings and limits: Ex vivo responses were dominated by HLA-C-restricted CMV-specific TCR beta clonotypes.

The rearrangement links TRBV27 to TRBJ2-7, with D perhaps TRBD1 (6 bases). This specimen consisted of CD8+ T cells from cultured PBMCs, obtained from culture after CMV antigen stimulation. The clonotype comes from a human donor in good health (CMV status not recorded). Some clones in this sample may be carry-over from other donors' samples. CDR3: CASSPSGQGSYEQYF. CDR3 sequence (DNA): TGTGCCAGCAGTCCCTCGGGGCAGGGGTCCTACGAGCAGTACTTC.